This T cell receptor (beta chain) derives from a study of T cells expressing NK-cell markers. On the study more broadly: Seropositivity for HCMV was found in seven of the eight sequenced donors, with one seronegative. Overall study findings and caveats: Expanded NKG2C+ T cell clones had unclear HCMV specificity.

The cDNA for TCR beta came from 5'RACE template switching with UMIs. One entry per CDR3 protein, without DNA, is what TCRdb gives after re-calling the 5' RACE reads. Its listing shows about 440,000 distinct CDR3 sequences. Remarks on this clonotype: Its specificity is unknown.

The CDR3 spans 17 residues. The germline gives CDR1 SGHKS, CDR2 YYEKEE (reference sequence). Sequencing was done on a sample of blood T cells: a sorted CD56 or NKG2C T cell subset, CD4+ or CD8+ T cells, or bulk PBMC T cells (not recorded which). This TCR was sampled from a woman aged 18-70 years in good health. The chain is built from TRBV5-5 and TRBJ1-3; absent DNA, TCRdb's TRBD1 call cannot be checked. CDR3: CASSLGPGGNSGNTIYF.